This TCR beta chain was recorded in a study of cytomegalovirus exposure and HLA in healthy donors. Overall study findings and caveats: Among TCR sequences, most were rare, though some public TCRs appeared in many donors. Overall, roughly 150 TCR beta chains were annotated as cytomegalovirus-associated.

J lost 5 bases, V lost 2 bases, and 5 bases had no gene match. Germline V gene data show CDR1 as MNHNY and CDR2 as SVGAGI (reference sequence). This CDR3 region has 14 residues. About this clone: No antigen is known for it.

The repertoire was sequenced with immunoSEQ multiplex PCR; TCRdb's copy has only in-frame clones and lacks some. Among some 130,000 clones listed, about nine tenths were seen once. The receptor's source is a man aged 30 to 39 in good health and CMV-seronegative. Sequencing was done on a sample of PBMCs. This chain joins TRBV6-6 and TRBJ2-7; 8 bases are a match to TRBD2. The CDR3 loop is CASSYPSGGDEQYF. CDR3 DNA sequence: TGTGCCAGCAGTTACCCGAGCGGGGGAGACGAGCAGTACTTC.